This entry is about one TCR beta chain. Its antigen is currently unknown. Clones were read by immunoSEQ multiplex PCR, and TCRdb kept only the in-frame ones, dropping some. The sample lists around 19,000 clones; roughly four fifths were seen once. The V gene's germline CDR1 is LGHNA and CDR2 YSLEER. V lost 2 bases, J lost 3 bases, and 11 bases lay in between. The CDR3 sequence is 14 residues long. This sample is drawn from a study of Tregs in tolerant kidney transplant recipients. CD4+CD25+CD127- Tregs, CD4+CD25- non-Tregs, CD4 and CD8 cells were sorted. Findings and limits, study-wide: Biological reproducibility was not directly addressed, but technical replication error appeared minimal. Tregs expanded with activated donor B cells seemed most donor-specific.

Material: Tregs from blood. The chain combines TRBV4-3 with TRBJ2-7; no firm D call. The clonotype was recovered from a human donor in good health. The CDR3 DNA follows: TGCGCCAGCAGCCAATTGACTGACGGCTACGAGCAGTACTTC. Amino acid sequence: CASSQLTDGYEQYF.